These 12 T cell receptor beta chains originate from one sample sequenced in a study of patients and donors after allogeneic stem cell transplantation. TCRdb called the RT-PCR reads again in MiXCR, with one record for every CDR3 protein. The sample yields under 200,000 distinct CDR3 sequences, about 29% seen once. Input material: blood, either unsorted or a sorted T cell fraction (not recorded which). Receptors were obtained from a human donor who was either an allogeneic HSCT recipient or a stem cell or donor lymphocyte infusion donor (not recorded which). It is not recorded whose cells these are; they may come from a transplant donor.

This clonotype showed up just once. The V and J genes are TRBV9 and TRBJ2-3; weak D call: TRBD2 (6 bases). Germline-derived CDR1 and CDR2 are SGDLS and YYNGEE. The CDR3 is 17 amino acids. Trimming removed 0 bases from V and 2 bases from J, with 16 bases in between. CDR3 residues: CASSVVPFGTLTDTQYF. The CDR3 DNA sequence: TGTGCCAGCAGCGTAGTTCCCTTCGGGACTCTCACAGATACGCAGTATTTT.

This clonotype was picked up a small number of times. The chain has TRBV7-2 and TRBJ1-2, with D possibly being TRBD1 (6 bases). Trimming left V 8 bases short and J 8 bases short, with 15 bases between. Germline V gene sequence: CDR1 SGHTA, CDR2 FQGNSA. This CDR3 is 12 amino acids long. This CDR3 reads CASRTGPEGYTF. The DNA of the CDR3 is TGTGCCAGCCGCACAGGGCCTGAAGGCTACACCTTC.

The chain employs TRBV10-3 and TRBJ1-5; no firm D call. Trimming left V 5 bases short and J 1 base short, with 9 bases between. The CDR3 length is 14 residues. The V gene's germline CDR1 is ENHRY and CDR2 SYGVKD. The CDR3 loop reads CAISPPGSNQPQHF. DNA of the CDR3: TGTGCCATCAGTCCACCTGGGAGCAATCAGCCCCAGCATTTT.

The chain couples TRBV7-9 to TRBJ2-1; tentatively, D is TRBD2 (5 bases). This CDR3 region has 14 residues. Germline V gene sequence: CDR1 SEHNR, CDR2 FQNEAQ (reference sequence). Trimming removed 5 bases at V and 2 bases at J, with 10 bases between. CDR3: CASSAGLPYNEQFF. For the CDR3, the DNA is TGTGCCAGCAGCGCCGGACTTCCCTACAATGAGCAGTTCTTC.

This clonotype was seen only a few times. The gene calls are TRBV6-1 and TRBJ1-1; TRBD1 matches at 8 bases. CDR1 and CDR2 (germline): MNHNS, SASEGT. This CDR3 contains 13 residues. Trimming removed 4 bases from V and 3 bases from J; junction bases left unmatched: 1. The CDR3 loop reads CASSAQGDTEAFF. CDR3 bases: TGTGCCAGCAGTGCACAGGGGGACACTGAAGCTTTCTTT.

This clonotype was seen at least ten times. The chain joins TRBV20-1 to TRBJ1-6; TRBD1 agrees at 8 bases. CDR3 size: 16 residues. Germline trimming cut 1 base from V and 10 bases from J; bases unmatched to any gene: 12. Germline values: CDR1 DFQATT, CDR2 SNEGSKA (reference sequence). Written as DNA, the CDR3 is TGCAGTGCTAGAGGCCATGACAGGGGTGGGTACTCACCCCTCCACTTT. Its translation is CSARGHDRGGYSPLHF.

V usage is TRBV7-2 and J usage is TRBJ1-2; 7 positions match TRBD1. CDR1 is SGHTA and CDR2 is FQGNSA in the germline V gene. This CDR3 is built from 14 residues. The J segment lost 6 bases and the V segment lost 3 bases, leaving 7 bases of the junction unmatched. The CDR3 sequence: CASSFDHRGNGYTF. The CDR3 DNA sequence: TGTGCCAGCAGCTTCGATCACAGGGGAAATGGCTACACCTTC. The whole variable domain, filled in from reference TRBV7-2 and TRBJ1-2, reads GAGVSQSPSNKVTEKGKDVELRCDPISGHTALYWYRQSLGQGLEFLIYFQGNSAPDKSGLPSDRFSAERTGGSVSTLTIQRTQQEDSAVYLCASSFDHRGNGYTFGSGTRLTVV.

The chain joins TRBV20-1 to TRBJ1-1; D is unclear. The CDR3 spans 15 residues. CDR1 is DFQATT and CDR2 is SNEGSKA in the germline V gene (reference sequence). V shed 3 bases and J shed 1 base, with 15 bases lying between them. In DNA form, the CDR3 reads TGCAGTGCTAGCCCGCCTCAGCTGACGAACACTGAAGCTTTCTTT. Translation: CSASPPQLTNTEAFF.

The chain uses TRBV20-1 and TRBJ2-7, with a tentative D call TRBD1 (5 bases). The V gene's germline CDR1 is DFQATT and CDR2 SNEGSKA (reference sequence). Trimming left V 6 bases short and J 2 bases short, with 14 bases between. The CDR3 is 13 residues long. CDR3 nucleotide sequence: TGCAGTGCCCCGCCCCCAGGGCCCTACGAGCAGTACTTC. Protein: CSAPPPGPYEQYF.

The chain employs TRBV6-5 and TRBJ2-7; 11 positions match TRBD2. V shed 0 bases and J 2 bases; nucleotides not matched to a gene: 0. Germline lookup yields CDR1 MNHEY and CDR2 SVGAGI. This CDR3 region has 15 residues. Written as DNA, the CDR3 is TGTGCCAGCAGTTACTCGGGACTAGCGGCCTACGAGCAGTACTTC. It translates to CASSYSGLAAYEQYF.

Only a few counts were recorded for this clonotype. This chain links TRBV12-3 or TRBV12-4 with TRBJ1-1; D might be TRBD1 (6 bases). V dropped 6 bases and J dropped 5 bases, with 22 bases sitting between them. This CDR3 is 16 amino acids long. CDR3 DNA sequence: TGTGCCAGCAGACCTGACAGGTCCTCGCGCTGGACTGAAGCTTTCTTT. As protein: CASRPDRSSRWTEAFF.

The chain couples TRBV12-3 or TRBV12-4 to TRBJ2-5; 10 positions agree with TRBD1. The CDR3 is 16 residues long. V lost 5 bases and J lost 4; bases outside the gene matches: 10. CDR3: CASSPPRGQGGETQYF. The CDR3 region has the DNA TGTGCCAGCAGTCCTCCTCGTGGACAGGGGGGAGAGACCCAGTACTTC.